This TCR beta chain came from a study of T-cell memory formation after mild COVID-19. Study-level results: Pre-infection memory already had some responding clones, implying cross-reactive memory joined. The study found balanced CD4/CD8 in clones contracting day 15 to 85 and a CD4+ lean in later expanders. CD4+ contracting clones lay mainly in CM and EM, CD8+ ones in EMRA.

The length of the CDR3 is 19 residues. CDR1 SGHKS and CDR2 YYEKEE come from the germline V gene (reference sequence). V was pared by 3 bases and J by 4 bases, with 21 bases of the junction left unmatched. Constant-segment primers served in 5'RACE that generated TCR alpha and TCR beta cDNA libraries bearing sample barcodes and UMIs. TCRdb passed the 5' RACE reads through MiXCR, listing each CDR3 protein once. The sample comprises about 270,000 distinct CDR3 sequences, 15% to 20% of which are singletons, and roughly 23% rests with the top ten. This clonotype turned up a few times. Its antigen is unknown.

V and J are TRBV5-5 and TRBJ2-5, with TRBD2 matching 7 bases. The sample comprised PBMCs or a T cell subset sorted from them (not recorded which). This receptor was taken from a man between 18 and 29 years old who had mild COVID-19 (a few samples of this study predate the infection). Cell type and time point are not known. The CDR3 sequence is CASSWAPLGLADIRETQYF. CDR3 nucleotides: TGTGCCAGCAGCTGGGCTCCACTGGGGCTAGCGGACATCCGAGAGACCCAGTACTTC.